This T cell receptor (beta chain) is from a study of blood T cells in healthy people across ages. It was with a sample-barcoded 5' primer and a J-beta primer mix that a second PCR of roughly 7 to 12 cycles was run. The template-switch adaptor, which had 12 random nucleotides, put a tag on each cDNA molecule. TCRdb redid the calling of the 5' RACE reads with MiXCR, one entry per CDR3 protein. The sample has about 1.7 million distinct CDR3 sequences; over 25% are singletons. Study-level points and caveats: Per million T cells, TCR beta diversity dropped about linearly as age rose.

This CDR3 spans 13 amino acids. The germline V gene has CDR1 SGHDT and CDR2 YYEEEE. J lost 7 bases, V lost 4 bases, and 7 bases had no gene match. Many counts were recorded for this clonotype. The antigen is unknown. Sequencing was performed on blood. The receptor was isolated from a woman aged 25-40 years in good health. The chain uses TRBV5-6 and TRBJ1-2; 7 positions match TRBD1. The chain's CDR3 is CASSKTGTAGYTF. The DNA for the CDR3 is TGTGCCAGCAGCAAAACCGGGACAGCTGGCTACACCTTC.